This T cell receptor beta chain stems from a study of immune cell composition in non-small cell lung cancer. Findings of the study overall: Tumour-associated clones >0.5% occurred in 33% of adenocarcinomas, about four fifths of squamous. Squamous lung tumours showed higher top 10 clone scores and clonality than adenocarcinomas. TIL tumour reactivity correlated with maximal tumour-associated clone frequency in adenocarcinoma. Tumour TCR-beta clonality was not significantly tied to smoking pack-years.

The CDR3 is made up of 15 amino acids. Germline V gives CDR1 GTSNPN, CDR2 SVGIG (reference sequence). Trimming stripped 1 base from V and 9 bases from J, with 16 bases between. As to this clone: Its antigen is unidentified.

Measured with immunoSEQ multiplex PCR; TCRdb has only the in-frame clones, and not every one. This sample carries about 7,000 clones, 60% to 75% of them seen once, and the ten largest clones take about 4.4%. This TCR was recovered from a human donor with non-small cell lung cancer. This sequence joins TRBV30 and TRBJ1-6; maybe TRBD1 (6 bases). The sequenced sample was lung tumor tissue. CDR3 in DNA: TGTGCCTGGAGTGCCCAGCAGGGGCTAAGTTCACCCCTCCACTTT. It encodes CAWSAQQGLSSPLHF.